The rows below give T cell receptor beta chains drawn from one sample of a study of patients and donors after allogeneic stem cell transplantation. TCRdb itself ran the RT-PCR reads through MiXCR, one entry per CDR3 protein. The sample has about 960,000 distinct CDR3 sequences, roughly 18% seen once; the top ten hold around 6%. The specimen was blood, either unsorted or a sorted T cell fraction (not recorded which). Receptors originate from a human donor who was either an allogeneic HSCT recipient or a stem cell or donor lymphocyte infusion donor (not recorded which). It is not recorded whose cells these are; they may come from a transplant donor. Each CDR3 is given with its conserved first and last residue. Each record gives: J gene, V gene, clone size, D gene, CDR3 DNA, CDR3 protein. A D gene is named only where the DNA matches it firmly. The size field is filled for only some rows; it gives once, few, many or a size class.

TRBJ2-7,TRBV13,-,TRBD1,TGTGCCAGCAGCTTAGGCGGACAGGGGTCTCACGAGCAGTACTTC,CASSLGGQGSHEQYF
TRBJ2-2,TRBV2,few,-,TGTGCCAGCAGTGTTAGCCGAGGCGGGGAGCTGTTTTTT,CASSVSRGGELFF
TRBJ1-2,TRBV4-1,-,-,TGCGCCAGCAGCCCGGGTTTACCCTTCTATGGCTACACCTTC,CASSPGLPFYGYTF
TRBJ2-3,TRBV25-1,few,-,TGTGCCAGCAGTGAGGACGGGACCTCTCCTTATACGCAGTATTTT,CASSEDGTSPYTQYF
TRBJ2-1,TRBV24-1,few,TRBD2,TGTGCCACCAGCGACCCCGGGACTAGCGGGCATGAGCAGTTCTTC,CATSDPGTSGHEQFF
TRBJ2-1,TRBV4-1,-,-,TGCGCCAGCAGCCAAGATTTGGGGGCAGGTCCCTCCTACAATGAGCAGTTCTTC,CASSQDLGAGPSYNEQFF
TRBJ1-1,TRBV5-5,-,TRBD1,TGTGCCAGCAGAAGGTTGCAGGGGGGAACTGAAGCTTTCTTT,CASRRLQGGTEAFF
TRBJ2-7,TRBV27,many,-,TGTGCCAGCAGTCTTCAACCGGGACGGATGGGGGAGCAGTACTTC,CASSLQPGRMGEQYF
TRBJ2-1,TRBV20-1,-,TRBD2,TGCAGTGCTGGCTCGGCGGGGGGGTCGCCGAGCTCCTACAATGAGCAGTTCTTC,CSAGSAGGSPSSYNEQFF
TRBJ2-5,TRBV4-2,few,-,TGTGCCAGCAGCCAAGATAGAACGACCCAGTACTTC,CASSQDRTTQYF